The rows below give T cell receptor beta chains drawn from one sample of a study of blood T cell repertoires in COVID-19. The table came from immunoSEQ multiplex PCR; TCRdb's copy has only in-frame clones and leaves some out. The table records about 160,000 clones, approximately 82% of them present only once. The sample comprised PBMCs or T cells enriched from blood (not recorded which). Receptors originate from a man aged 60-69 years who had recovered from COVID-19. The CDR3 runs from the conserved cysteine through the conserved F or W. Clone size appears in some rows only: once, few, many, or a class for an expanded clone.

abundance: -
v_gene: TRBV11-2
j_gene: TRBJ2-5
CDR3aa: CASSLETGRGSQETQYF

abundance: -
v_gene: TRBV30
j_gene: TRBJ1-4
CDR3aa: CAWSALDQTNEKLFF

abundance: -
v_gene: TRBV11-2
j_gene: TRBJ1-1
CDR3aa: CASSLEVSRRNTEAFF

abundance: once
v_gene: TRBV13
j_gene: TRBJ2-5
CDR3aa: CASGAPYQETQYF

abundance: -
v_gene: TRBV5-5
j_gene: TRBJ1-4
CDR3aa: CASSWRAINEKLFF

abundance: -
v_gene: TRBV6-4
j_gene: TRBJ2-3
CDR3aa: CASSPGTDTQYF

abundance: -
v_gene: TRBV5-1
j_gene: TRBJ2-7
CDR3aa: CASSLGPGEGDYEQYF

abundance: once
v_gene: TRBV5-4
j_gene: TRBJ2-5
CDR3aa: CASSQNRGETQYF

abundance: once
v_gene: TRBV7-3
j_gene: TRBJ2-5
CDR3aa: CASSLTALAGEGETQYF

abundance: -
v_gene: TRBV12-3/TRBV12-4
j_gene: TRBJ1-2
CDR3aa: CASSHRGRSGYTF

abundance: -
v_gene: TRBV6-5
j_gene: TRBJ1-6
CDR3aa: CASSRGSNDNSPLHF

abundance: -
v_gene: TRBV5-1
j_gene: TRBJ1-6
CDR3aa: CASSFQANSPLHF

abundance: once
v_gene: TRBV29-1
j_gene: TRBJ2-6
CDR3aa: CSVLDRGLTGANVLTF

abundance: -
v_gene: TRBV5-1
j_gene: TRBJ1-1
CDR3aa: CASSPPDVRPRAFF

abundance: -
v_gene: TRBV4-1
j_gene: TRBJ2-7
CDR3aa: CASSQDLAGDSYEQYF

abundance: -
v_gene: TRBV7-9
j_gene: TRBJ2-1
CDR3aa: CASSLGYGRYNEQFF

abundance: once
v_gene: TRBV7-2
j_gene: TRBJ1-1
CDR3aa: CASSHPQANTEAFF

abundance: -
v_gene: TRBV19
j_gene: TRBJ2-3
CDR3aa: CASQTSGSSGDTQYF

abundance: -
v_gene: TRBV20-1
j_gene: TRBJ2-7
CDR3aa: CSASSGSASYEQYF

abundance: -
v_gene: TRBV9
j_gene: TRBJ2-2
CDR3aa: CAASGTATGELFF

abundance: -
v_gene: TRBV6-1
j_gene: TRBJ1-4
CDR3aa: CASSELNKNEKLFF

abundance: -
v_gene: TRBV18
j_gene: TRBJ2-2
CDR3aa: CASSPVGLARTGELFF

abundance: once
v_gene: TRBV19
j_gene: TRBJ1-3
CDR3aa: CASNTGGWDTIYF

abundance: -
v_gene: TRBV6-5
j_gene: TRBJ2-7
CDR3aa: CASSLTGEYEQYF

abundance: -
v_gene: TRBV20-1
j_gene: TRBJ1-2
CDR3aa: CSATGYGYTF

abundance: once
v_gene: TRBV4-2
j_gene: TRBJ2-1
CDR3aa: CASSQSRGSYNEQFF

abundance: -
v_gene: TRBV11-2
j_gene: TRBJ2-5
CDR3aa: CASSRTGAISREAQYF

abundance: -
v_gene: TRBV20-1
j_gene: TRBJ2-1
CDR3aa: CSASSNGGGSSYNEQFF

abundance: once
v_gene: TRBV28
j_gene: TRBJ2-1
CDR3aa: CASSAPGLAGGKFF

abundance: -
v_gene: TRBV3-1/TRBV3-2
j_gene: TRBJ1-4
CDR3aa: CASSQNGQGSEKLFF

abundance: -
v_gene: TRBV5-1
j_gene: TRBJ1-4
CDR3aa: CASSLDRGPGKLFF

abundance: -
v_gene: TRBV28
j_gene: TRBJ2-7
CDR3aa: CASSLSRRGNEQYF

abundance: -
v_gene: TRBV6-1
j_gene: TRBJ2-5
CDR3aa: CASSDPWRTRETQYF

abundance: -
v_gene: TRBV2
j_gene: TRBJ2-6
CDR3aa: CASRTGGTGANVLTF

abundance: few
v_gene: TRBV16
j_gene: TRBJ2-6
CDR3aa: CASSRGRTGNTGANVLTF

abundance: -
v_gene: TRBV5-4
j_gene: TRBJ2-3
CDR3aa: CASSLGSSGSTDTQYF

abundance: -
v_gene: TRBV7-6
j_gene: TRBJ2-1
CDR3aa: CASTDDNHEQFF

abundance: -
v_gene: TRBV5-1
j_gene: TRBJ2-7
CDR3aa: CASSLPGGTYEQYF

abundance: -
v_gene: TRBV28
j_gene: TRBJ2-7
CDR3aa: CASSRAVEQYF

abundance: -
v_gene: TRBV6-5
j_gene: TRBJ1-3
CDR3aa: CASRPKPGQGNTIYF

abundance: few
v_gene: TRBV7-3
j_gene: TRBJ2-1
CDR3aa: CASSLGAGLNRDEQFF

abundance: -
v_gene: TRBV6-5
j_gene: TRBJ1-6
CDR3aa: CASTRQGAGESPLHF

abundance: -
v_gene: TRBV7-3
j_gene: TRBJ1-1
CDR3aa: CASSGAVGEAFF

abundance: few
v_gene: TRBV7-3
j_gene: TRBJ2-2
CDR3aa: CASSLTGLESGELFF

abundance: -
v_gene: TRBV6-1
j_gene: TRBJ2-6
CDR3aa: CASSVQGVPGANVLTF

abundance: -
v_gene: TRBV5-1
j_gene: TRBJ1-1
CDR3aa: CASSLAGREEAFF

abundance: -
v_gene: TRBV11-2
j_gene: TRBJ2-1
CDR3aa: CASTNGVVGEQFF

abundance: -
v_gene: TRBV5-5
j_gene: TRBJ2-7
CDR3aa: CASSLGQGLYEQYF

abundance: -
v_gene: TRBV2
j_gene: TRBJ2-1
CDR3aa: CASTERLAGNEQFF

abundance: once
v_gene: TRBV2
j_gene: TRBJ2-1
CDR3aa: CAGSRRQVMANEQFF

abundance: -
v_gene: TRBV5-4
j_gene: TRBJ2-1
CDR3aa: CASSLDPSGREVF

abundance: -
v_gene: TRBV5-1
j_gene: TRBJ2-7
CDR3aa: CASSGGQAYEQYF

abundance: -
v_gene: TRBV5-1
j_gene: TRBJ2-1
CDR3aa: CASSITGRNNEQFF

abundance: -
v_gene: TRBV18
j_gene: TRBJ2-7
CDR3aa: CASSQPGQGGYEQYF